Listed below are T cell receptor beta chains from one sample, sequenced in a study of CD8 T cells in ankylosing spondylitis. TCRdb recomputed calls from the 5' RACE reads with MiXCR, one row per CDR3 protein. The repertoire holds approximately 130,000 distinct CDR3 sequences, 9.5% to 12% seen once, with around 4.1% in the top ten. The material sequenced was blood, either unsorted or a sorted T cell fraction (not recorded which). These receptors came from a female donor with ankylosing spondylitis or in good health (not recorded which). The CDR3 runs from the conserved cysteine through the conserved F or W. Each record gives: clone size, V gene, J gene, D gene, CDR3 DNA, CDR3 protein. D genes are given only for firm matches. Only part of the rows carry a size: once, few, many, or a class if the clone is expanded.

-	TRBV11-2	TRBJ2-3	TRBD2	TGTGCCAGCAGCTTAAGTTCGACTAGCAGATACACAGATACGCAGTATTTT	CASSLSSTSRYTDTQYF
many	TRBV5-1	TRBJ1-1	-	TGCGCCAGCAGCTTCGGCGGACCAAACACTGAAGCTTTCTTT	CASSFGGPNTEAFF
many	TRBV4-2	TRBJ2-7	TRBD2	TGTGCCAGCAGTGGGGGTAGCGGGGGCTCCTACGAGCAGTACTTC	CASSGGSGGSYEQYF
many	TRBV7-2	TRBJ2-1	-	TGTGCCAGCAGCTCGGGATACGGCTCCTACAATGAGCAGTTCTTC	CASSSGYGSYNEQFF
many	TRBV14	TRBJ2-3	TRBD1	TGTGCCAGCAGCCAACGTCCGGGACAGGGCACAGATACGCAGTATTTT	CASSQRPGQGTDTQYF
many	TRBV5-1	TRBJ2-7	TRBD1	TGCGCCAGCAGCCCCGGCGGGACAGGAAGCTCCTACGAGCAGTACTTC	CASSPGGTGSSYEQYF
-	TRBV5-1	TRBJ2-1	-	TGCGCCAGCAGTCCACTCGGGAGCGGTTACAATGAGCAGTTCTTC	CASSPLGSGYNEQFF
many	TRBV12-3/TRBV12-4	TRBJ1-2	-	TGTGCCAGCAGTCAAACCTTTCGCTACACCTTC	CASSQTFRYTF
many	TRBV5-1	TRBJ1-1	-	TGCGCCAGCAGCTTGGCCCGGGCAGAGAACACTGAAGCTTTCTTT	CASSLARAENTEAFF
-	TRBV5-1	TRBJ1-2	TRBD1	TGCGCCAGCAGCTGGGGGACAGGCGTGGGCTATGGCTACACCTTC	CASSWGTGVGYGYTF
many	TRBV24-1	TRBJ1-4	TRBD1	TGTGCCACCAGTGACCCCCGGGACAGCGAAAAACTGTTTTTT	CATSDPRDSEKLFF
many	TRBV5-1	TRBJ2-1	TRBD2	TGCGCCAGCAGCGGGGGGACTACCTACAATGAGCAGTTCTTC	CASSGGTTYNEQFF
many	TRBV20-1	TRBJ1-5	TRBD1	TGCAGTGCTAGATCTACAGGGGGCAATCAGCCCCAGCATTTT	CSARSTGGNQPQHF
many	TRBV7-9	TRBJ1-4	TRBD1	TGTGCCAGCAGCCCCCACAGGGGCCTGGGATTGGAAAAACTGTTTTTT	CASSPHRGLGLEKLFF
many	TRBV12-3/TRBV12-4	TRBJ2-7	TRBD1	TGTGCCAGCACTCTGACAGGGGGAGCCTCCTACGAGCAGTACTTC	CASTLTGGASYEQYF
few	TRBV7-8	TRBJ2-2	-	TGTGCCAGCAGCTTAGACAAAACGGGGGCCGGGGAGCTGTTTTTT	CASSLDKTGAGELFF
-	TRBV30	TRBJ2-5	-	TGTGCCTGGATGGCTAGCGTCGAAAAGACCCAGTACTTC	CAWMASVEKTQYF
many	TRBV14	TRBJ2-1	TRBD1	TGTGCCAGCAGCCAACGACAGGGGTTTGAAAATGAGCAGTTCTTC	CASSQRQGFENEQFF
many	TRBV6-1	TRBJ2-1	-	TGTGCCAGCAGTGGGCATAGCGTCGGTGAGCAGTTCTTC	CASSGHSVGEQFF
-	TRBV18	TRBJ2-7	-	TGTGCCAGCTCAGACGGAGGCGAGCAGTACTTC	CASSDGGEQYF
many	TRBV7-9	TRBJ2-3	-	TGTGCCAGCAGCCCCTACCAGGGGTCTTTTTCAGATACGCAGTATTTT	CASSPYQGSFSDTQYF
many	TRBV12-3/TRBV12-4	TRBJ2-3	TRBD2	TGTGCCAGCGGGGGGGAAACAGATACGCAGTATTTT	CASGGETDTQYF
many	TRBV12-3/TRBV12-4	TRBJ2-5	-	TGTGCCAGCAGAACAGGGTACCAAGAGACCCAGTACTTC	CASRTGYQETQYF